This T cell receptor beta chain derives from a study of control samples from healthy donors and cancer patients. Profiling relied on immunoSEQ multiplex PCR, and the TCRdb table lists in-frame clones only, not all of them. The data hold roughly 200,000 clones, with 91% observed a single time. Per germline, CDR1 KGHSH and CDR2 LQKENI. This CDR3 has 11 amino acids. V lost 6 bases to trimming and J lost 10 bases; unmatched junction nucleotides: 5. Material: blood. The receptor was isolated from a man aged 25 to 45 in good health. The rearrangement links TRBV18 to TRBJ1-1; 7 bases align to TRBD1. CDR3 sequence (DNA): TGTGCCAGCTCCTCGACAGGGCCAGCTTTCTTT. It yields the protein CASSSTGPAFF.